The clone carrying this T cell receptor beta chain was observed a few times. Antigen unknown. V was cut by 0 bases and J by 0 bases, with 9 bases left in between. CDR1 and CDR2 (germline): SGHTS, YDEGEE. This CDR3 comprises 15 residues. This entry belongs to a study of cytomegalovirus exposure and HLA in healthy donors. Study-wide findings and caveats: There were some public TCRs occurring in many donors, but most TCR sequences were rare.

The PCR contained 60 Vbeta and 13 Jbeta primers. Sequenced by immunoSEQ multiplex PCR; TCRdb stores in-frame clones only, minus some. This repertoire shows some 140,000 clones, around 70% found once; its top ten account for 2.1%. The V gene is TRBV5-8, the J gene TRBJ1-1; tentatively, D is TRBD1 (6 bases). Sequencing was carried out using PBMCs. This TCR was sampled from a man under 40 in good health and CMV-seronegative. The CDR3 loop is CASSLGAGVNTEAFF. The CDR3 bases are TGTGCCAGCAGCTTGGGGGCAGGGGTGAACACTGAAGCTTTCTTT. The entire variable domain, with the rest obtained from reference TRBV5-8 and TRBJ1-1, is as follows: EAGVTQSPTHLIKTRGQQATLRCSPISGHTSVYWYQQALGLGLQFLLWYDEGEERNRGNFPPRFSGRQFPNYSSELNVNALELEDSALYLCASSLGAGVNTEAFFGQGTRLTVV.